This TCR beta chain was recovered during a study of radiotherapy plus CTLA-4 blockade in lung cancer. General observations from the study: Radiotherapy with ipilimumab was followed by blood expansion of tumor-derived clones. With interferon-beta, early dynamics of blood T cell clones were reported to best predict response.

Repertoires were generated with immunoSEQ multiplex PCR, while TCRdb's copy carries only in-frame clones and drops some. Of around 110,000 clones in the sample, over 65% were seen once. On this clone itself: What it recognizes is unknown.

The TCR was taken from a human donor with non-small cell lung cancer that progressed on radiotherapy plus ipilimumab. Some clones in this sample may be carry-over from other donors' samples. The input for sequencing was peripheral blood, taken from a patient treated with radiotherapy plus ipilimumab.

CDR3 residues: CASSATGWEQPQHF. The CDR3 DNA reads TGTGCCAGCAGTGCGACAGGGTGGGAGCAGCCCCAGCATTTT. This chain joins TRBV2 and TRBJ1-5; 7 bases line up with TRBD1. V lost 4 bases to trimming and J lost 7 bases; unmatched junction nucleotides: 7. The CDR3 has 14 residues. CDR1 SNHLY and CDR2 FYNNEI come from the germline V gene.